Sequencing of this TCR beta chain was carried out in a study of blood T cell repertoires in COVID-19 (dated by TCRdb to the early 2020s). About the study as a whole: The collaborator samples originated in the United States, Italy and Spain and spanned the acute and convalescent phases of COVID-19. Deeply sampled blood TCRbeta repertoires from subjects exposed to, actively infected with, or recovered from COVID-19 were included in the dataset. The prospective study material was composed of cDNA or gDNA derived from T cells, B-cell-depleted T cells, or PBMCs. Samples came from the ongoing ImmuneRACE study (first 160 participants) plus 1,254 subjects from 6 global collaborators. Nearly every sample came with metadata listing a de-identified subject ID, COVID-19 status, age in years and sex. Where HLA class I and class II types were available, the types were taken from metadata supplied by the sample provider, not from assay-based typing. The repertoires were made available in a free public database intended to serve as a resource for research on the immune response to SARS-CoV-2.

Points on this clone: The specificity of this receptor is unknown. No base quality values were provided; no much bigger clone lies one nucleotide off.

Whole blood was collected in K2EDTA tubes by collaborating institutions according to the institutions' own protocols. For TCRbeta analysis, collaborators shipped samples as frozen whole blood, isolated PBMCs, or DNA extracted from either of those sample types. Results the study describes overall, beyond this receptor: Clinical and demographic metadata were provided uncurated, with the amount varying by source and participant.

TCRbeta CDR3 regions were amplified from genomic DNA by means of the immunoSEQ Assay, a bias-controlled multiplex PCR. For the original study's pipeline: Nucleated cell counts per sample were estimated from amplification of reference gene primers within the assay. Sequence reads were collapsed and filtered to measure the absolute abundance of every unique TCRbeta CDR3 rearrangement. For each sample, productive Simpson clonality was calculated as the square root of Simpson's diversity index across productive rearrangements. Entries here come from immuneACCESS through TCRdb and include only in-frame sequences with V and J called. Some clones fail to appear in such tables; in the studies checked, an unresolved V gene covers under half of the shortfall, and the cause of the remainder is unknown. From that table come the V and J calls and clone size; the DNA was used to work out D and trimming. The sample table records about 490,000 clones; 80% to 90% of these occur just once. In total, the top ten clones hold approximately 2.9% of the sample.

CDR1 and CDR2 were assigned from the germline V gene (reference sequence) as LGHDT and YNNKEL. The CDR3 runs 15 amino acids, cysteine and phenylalanine included. The read is trimmed to its CDR3 DNA, 45 bases read in frame from base 1. V lost 4 bases and J lost 0 bases; the stretch between them is 12 bases long. The chain couples TRBV3-1 (or the pseudogene TRBV3-2) to TRBJ1-2, with the D gene not confidently named. The receptor's source is a human donor in a cohort sampled during active COVID-19. The sequencing input was peripheral blood. The DNA sequence is given as TGTGCCAGCAGCCCCACTCCGCTTTCTAACTATGGCTACACCTTC. Its translation is CASSPTPLSNYGYTF.